This paragraph covers one T cell receptor (beta chain) sequence. Trimming at V came to 5 bases and at J to 5 bases, leaving 10 bases not matched to a gene. Germline assignment: CDR1 MDHEN and CDR2 SYDVKM. CDR3 size: 16 residues. With iRepertoire HTBI primers and Arm-PCR of CDR3 regions, TCR beta libraries were built. TCRdb itself ran the multiplex PCR reads through MiXCR, one entry per CDR3 protein. The sample lists about 430,000 distinct CDR3 sequences, around 20% occurring once. This sample's time point: persistent/refractory GD, antithyroid drugs over 5 years with positive TRAb. From RNA extracted from PBMCs, the TCR library was made. A blood draw put around 9.1 milliliters of peripheral blood into EDTA tubes. This record belongs to a study of regulatory T cells in long-lasting Graves disease.

The chain employs TRBV28 and TRBJ1-3; TRBD1 matches 9 bases. This clonotype was obtained from a female donor with Graves disease. Specimen: peripheral blood mononuclear cells (PBMCs), collected when the disease was refractory, from a patient treated with antithyroid drugs. CDR3 amino acids: CASSILGTGRRNTIYF. CDR3 sequence (DNA): TGTGCCAGCAGTATCCTGGGGACAGGGAGGCGAAACACCATATATTTT. The full variable domain, with the rest looked up from reference TRBV28 and TRBJ1-3, is DVKVTQSSRYLVKRTGEKVFLECVQDMDHENMFWYRQDPGLGLRLIYFSYDVKMKEKGDIPEGYSVSREKKERFSLILESASTNQTSMYLCASSILGTGRRNTIYFGEGSWLTVV.